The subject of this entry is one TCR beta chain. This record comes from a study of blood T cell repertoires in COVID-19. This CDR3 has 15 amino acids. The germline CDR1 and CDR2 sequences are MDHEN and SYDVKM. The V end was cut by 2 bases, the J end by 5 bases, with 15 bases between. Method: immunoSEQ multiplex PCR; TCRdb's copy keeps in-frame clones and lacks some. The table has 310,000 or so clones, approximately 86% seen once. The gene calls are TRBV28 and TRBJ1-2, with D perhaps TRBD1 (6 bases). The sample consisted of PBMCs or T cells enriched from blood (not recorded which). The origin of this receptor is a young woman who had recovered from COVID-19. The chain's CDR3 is CASSLGGATGYGYTF. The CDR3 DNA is TGTGCCAGCAGTTTAGGGGGTGCCACAGGGTATGGCTACACCTTC.